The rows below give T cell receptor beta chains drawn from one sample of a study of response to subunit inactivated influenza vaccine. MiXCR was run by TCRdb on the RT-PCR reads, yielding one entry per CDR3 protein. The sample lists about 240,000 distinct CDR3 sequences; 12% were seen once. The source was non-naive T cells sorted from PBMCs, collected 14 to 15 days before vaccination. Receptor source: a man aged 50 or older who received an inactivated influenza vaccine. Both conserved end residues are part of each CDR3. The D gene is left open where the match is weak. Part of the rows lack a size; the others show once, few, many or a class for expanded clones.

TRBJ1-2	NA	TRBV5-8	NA	CASSTYTGINYGYTF	TGTGCCAGCAGTACTTACACAGGAATTAACTATGGCTACACCTTC
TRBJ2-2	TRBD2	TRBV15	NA	CATGWGGFTGELFF	TGTGCCACCGGGTGGGGAGGGTTCACCGGGGAGCTGTTTTTT
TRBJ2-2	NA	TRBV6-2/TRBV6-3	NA	CASSLQVPNTGELFF	TGTGCCAGCAGTCTGCAGGTTCCGAACACCGGGGAGCTGTTTTTT
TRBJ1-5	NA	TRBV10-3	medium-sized	CAIKTGSNQPQHF	TGTGCCATCAAGACAGGTAGCAATCAGCCCCAGCATTTT
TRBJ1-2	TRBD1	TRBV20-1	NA	CSARDSLQGSYGYTF	TGCAGTGCTAGAGATTCCTTACAGGGGAGCTATGGCTACACCTTC
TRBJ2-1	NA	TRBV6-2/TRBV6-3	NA	CASSGRRYNEQFF	TGTGCCAGCAGTGGGAGGCGCTACAATGAGCAGTTCTTC
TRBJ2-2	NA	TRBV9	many	CASSVGGGLSTGELFF	TGTGCCAGCAGCGTAGGAGGAGGATTGAGCACCGGGGAGCTGTTTTTT
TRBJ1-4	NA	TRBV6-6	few	CASTPGGDEKLFF	TGTGCCAGCACCCCCGGGGGGGATGAAAAACTGTTTTTT
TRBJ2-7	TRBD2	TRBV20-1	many	CSAVAGGSYEQYF	TGCAGTGCGGTAGCGGGGGGATCCTACGAGCAGTACTTC
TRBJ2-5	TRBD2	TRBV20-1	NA	CSATRTSGNKETQYF	TGCAGTGCTACACGGACTAGCGGGAACAAAGAGACCCAGTACTTC
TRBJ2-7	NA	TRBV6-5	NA	CASSYSHSHPTYEQYF	TGTGCCAGCAGTTACTCCCATAGTCACCCAACCTACGAGCAGTACTTC
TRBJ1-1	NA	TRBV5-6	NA	CASRPATGNTEAFF	TGTGCCAGCAGGCCCGCAACAGGGAACACTGAAGCTTTCTTT
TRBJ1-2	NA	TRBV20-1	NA	CSAPDSPGYTF	TGCAGTGCCCCTGACAGTCCCGGCTACACCTTC
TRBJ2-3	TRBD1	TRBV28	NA	CASSSEGARVYF	TGTGCCAGCAGTTCAGAGGGGGCGCGGGTCTATTTT
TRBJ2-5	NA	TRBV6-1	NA	CASRGGGPGEAQYF	TGTGCCAGCCGGGGTGGGGGCCCGGGGGAGGCCCAGTACTTC
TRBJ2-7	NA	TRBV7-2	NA	CASSSGLLYYEQYF	TGTGCCAGCAGCTCGGGACTCCTCTACTACGAGCAGTACTTC
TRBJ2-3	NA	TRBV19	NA	CASLDLGGTDTQYF	TGTGCCAGTCTAGACCTAGGGGGCACAGATACGCAGTATTTT
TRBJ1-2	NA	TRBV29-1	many	CSVEESGYTF	TGCAGCGTTGAAGAAAGTGGCTACACCTTC
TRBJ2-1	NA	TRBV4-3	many	CASSQRRGRNEQFF	TGCGCCAGCAGCCAACGAAGGGGTCGGAATGAGCAGTTCTTC